This is a list of T cell receptor beta chains from one sample in a study of Ad26.COV2.S vaccination and SARS-CoV-2 variants. Produced via immunoSEQ multiplex PCR; TCRdb's table is partial and in-frame only. The sample records around 420,000 clones, around nine tenths being singletons. The starting material was peripheral blood, obtained in a trial of Ad26.COV2.S vaccine versus placebo. These receptors were obtained from a person between 18 and 59 years old who received the Ad26.COV2.S COVID-19 vaccine or a placebo. CDR3s include the opening cysteine and the closing phenylalanine or tryptophan. Fields, in order: V gene, CDR3 length, J gene, D gene, clone size, CDR3 protein, CDR3 DNA. D genes are given only for firm matches. The size field is filled for only some rows; it gives once, few, many or a size class.

v_gene: TRBV9
len: 14
j_gene: TRBJ2-5
d_gene: .
abundance: .
CDR3aa: CASSPQADQETQYF
CDR3nt: TGTGCCAGCAGCCCACAAGCGGACCAAGAGACCCAGTACTTC

v_gene: TRBV29-1
len: 11
j_gene: TRBJ2-7
d_gene: .
abundance: .
CDR3aa: CSVDFINEQYF
CDR3nt: TGCAGCGTCGATTTTATCAACGAGCAGTACTTC

v_gene: TRBV4-1
len: 16
j_gene: TRBJ2-3
d_gene: TRBD2
abundance: .
CDR3aa: CASSQVTSGGTDTQYF
CDR3nt: TGCGCCAGCAGCCAAGTCACTAGCGGGGGCACAGATACGCAGTATTTT

v_gene: TRBV7-2
len: 14
j_gene: TRBJ2-7
d_gene: .
abundance: .
CDR3aa: CASSLDSGDYEQYF
CDR3nt: TGTGCCAGCAGCTTGGACAGTGGTGACTACGAGCAGTACTTC

v_gene: TRBV7-2
len: 17
j_gene: TRBJ1-2
d_gene: .
abundance: .
CDR3aa: CASSLDGGPDTSYGYTF
CDR3nt: TGTGCCAGCAGCTTGGACGGCGGGCCGGATACGTCCTATGGCTACACCTTC

v_gene: TRBV28
len: 19
j_gene: TRBJ1-5
d_gene: TRBD1
abundance: .
CDR3aa: CASTPPSRGPAGGANPQHF
CDR3nt: TGTGCCAGCACGCCACCCTCCAGAGGCCCCGCAGGGGGCGCGAACCCCCAGCATTTT

v_gene: TRBV29-1
len: 14
j_gene: TRBJ1-2
d_gene: .
abundance: .
CDR3aa: CSVEGRQGPYGYTF
CDR3nt: TGCAGCGTTGAAGGTCGTCAGGGTCCCTATGGCTACACCTTC

v_gene: TRBV9
len: 13
j_gene: TRBJ2-5
d_gene: .
abundance: .
CDR3aa: CASSVGVQETQYF
CDR3nt: TGTGCCAGCAGCGTAGGGGTTCAAGAGACCCAGTACTTC

v_gene: TRBV6-2/TRBV6-3
len: 16
j_gene: TRBJ1-1
d_gene: .
abundance: .
CDR3aa: CASSYSFLGADTEAFF
CDR3nt: TGTGCCAGCAGTTACTCGTTTTTGGGTGCGGACACTGAAGCTTTCTTT

v_gene: TRBV7-9
len: 14
j_gene: TRBJ2-4
d_gene: .
abundance: .
CDR3aa: CASSPASNGNIQYF
CDR3nt: TGTGCCAGCAGCCCGGCGTCCAACGGGAACATTCAGTACTTC

v_gene: TRBV9
len: 15
j_gene: TRBJ2-3
d_gene: TRBD1
abundance: .
CDR3aa: CASSVEGQGSDTQYF
CDR3nt: TGTGCCAGCAGCGTAGAAGGACAGGGTTCAGATACGCAGTATTTT

v_gene: TRBV5-5
len: 14
j_gene: TRBJ2-7
d_gene: .
abundance: .
CDR3aa: CASSLDPKDYEQYF
CDR3nt: TGTGCCAGCAGCTTGGACCCTAAAGACTACGAGCAGTACTTC

v_gene: TRBV12-3/TRBV12-4
len: 13
j_gene: TRBJ2-7
d_gene: .
abundance: once
CDR3aa: CASSLRGNYEQYF
CDR3nt: TGTGCCAGCAGTTTACGGGGAAACTACGAGCAGTACTTC

v_gene: TRBV24-1
len: 12
j_gene: TRBJ2-1
d_gene: .
abundance: .
CDR3aa: CATSERHNEQFF
CDR3nt: TGTGCCACCAGTGAAAGGCACAATGAGCAGTTCTTC

v_gene: TRBV4-3
len: 16
j_gene: TRBJ2-7
d_gene: TRBD1
abundance: .
CDR3aa: CASSQDRGTGGYEQYF
CDR3nt: TGCGCCAGCAGCCAAGATCGCGGGACAGGGGGCTACGAGCAGTACTTC

v_gene: TRBV6-2/TRBV6-3
len: 19
j_gene: TRBJ2-2
d_gene: TRBD1
abundance: .
CDR3aa: CASSYSITGALRNTGELFF
CDR3nt: TGTGCCAGCAGTTACTCAATAACAGGGGCCCTGAGGAACACCGGGGAGCTGTTTTTT

v_gene: TRBV11-2
len: 16
j_gene: TRBJ2-2
d_gene: .
abundance: .
CDR3aa: CASSLGRQWATGELFF
CDR3nt: TGTGCCAGCAGCTTAGGTCGACAGTGGGCCACCGGGGAGCTGTTTTTT

v_gene: TRBV6-5
len: 15
j_gene: TRBJ1-1
d_gene: TRBD1
abundance: once
CDR3aa: CASSYADRGLDEAFF
CDR3nt: TGTGCCAGCAGTTACGCGGACAGGGGGCTCGATGAAGCTTTCTTT

v_gene: TRBV15
len: 15
j_gene: TRBJ1-3
d_gene: .
abundance: .
CDR3aa: CATSRDGAEGNTIYF
CDR3nt: TGTGCCACCAGCAGAGATGGGGCCGAAGGAAACACCATATATTTT

v_gene: TRBV7-2
len: 15
j_gene: TRBJ1-1
d_gene: TRBD1
abundance: .
CDR3aa: CASSLRTGLNTEAFF
CDR3nt: TGTGCCAGCAGCCTAAGGACAGGGTTGAACACTGAAGCTTTCTTT

v_gene: TRBV4-2
len: 17
j_gene: TRBJ2-7
d_gene: TRBD2
abundance: .
CDR3aa: CASSLVPSGGSPYEQYF
CDR3nt: TGTGCCAGCAGCCTCGTACCTAGCGGGGGGTCTCCCTACGAGCAGTACTTC

v_gene: TRBV5-1
len: 15
j_gene: TRBJ2-6
d_gene: TRBD1
abundance: .
CDR3aa: CASSLTGEGANVLTF
CDR3nt: TGCGCCAGCAGCTTAACAGGGGAGGGGGCCAACGTCCTGACTTTC

v_gene: TRBV27
len: 17
j_gene: TRBJ1-2
d_gene: TRBD1
abundance: once
CDR3aa: CASSLGRTGGRDYGYTF
CDR3nt: TGTGCCAGCAGTCTCGGGCGGACAGGGGGTCGAGACTATGGCTACACCTTC

v_gene: TRBV7-2
len: 15
j_gene: TRBJ1-6
d_gene: .
abundance: .
CDR3aa: CASSLQADGVSPLHF
CDR3nt: TGTGCCAGCAGCTTACAGGCGGACGGCGTCTCACCCCTCCACTTT

v_gene: TRBV2
len: 14
j_gene: TRBJ2-7
d_gene: .
abundance: .
CDR3aa: CASSVEGISYEQYF
CDR3nt: TGTGCCAGCAGTGTGGAGGGGATCTCCTACGAGCAGTACTTC

v_gene: TRBV4-3
len: 14
j_gene: TRBJ2-2
d_gene: .
abundance: .
CDR3aa: CASSQEPYTGELFF
CDR3nt: TGCGCCAGCAGCCAAGAGCCGTACACCGGGGAGCTGTTTTTT

v_gene: TRBV2
len: 13
j_gene: TRBJ1-2
d_gene: .
abundance: .
CDR3aa: CASSEEGWRGYTF
CDR3nt: TGTGCCAGCAGTGAAGAAGGGTGGCGAGGCTACACCTTC

v_gene: TRBV5-1
len: 17
j_gene: TRBJ2-3
d_gene: .
abundance: .
CDR3aa: CASRARTRFGGPDTQYF
CDR3nt: TGCGCCAGCAGGGCAAGGACAAGATTTGGTGGACCAGATACGCAGTATTTT

v_gene: TRBV5-6
len: 16
j_gene: TRBJ1-6
d_gene: TRBD1
abundance: .
CDR3aa: CASSYTGTVYNSPLHF
CDR3nt: TGTGCCAGCAGCTACACCGGGACAGTTTATAATTCACCCCTCCACTTT

v_gene: TRBV4-3
len: 14
j_gene: TRBJ1-2
d_gene: TRBD1
abundance: .
CDR3aa: CASSRGQGPYGYTF
CDR3nt: TGCGCCAGCAGCCGGGGACAGGGCCCCTATGGCTACACCTTC

v_gene: TRBV4-3
len: 15
j_gene: TRBJ1-1
d_gene: TRBD1
abundance: .
CDR3aa: CASSQGAGGNTEAFF
CDR3nt: TGCGCCAGCAGCCAAGGGGCAGGGGGGAACACTGAAGCTTTCTTT

v_gene: TRBV28
len: 13
j_gene: TRBJ1-2
d_gene: .
abundance: .
CDR3aa: CASSLRTRRGYTF
CDR3nt: TGTGCCAGCAGTTTACGGACTCGACGAGGCTACACCTTC

v_gene: TRBV9
len: 13
j_gene: TRBJ1-2
d_gene: .
abundance: .
CDR3aa: CASSEGANYGYTF
CDR3nt: TGTGCCAGCAGCGAGGGAGCTAACTATGGCTACACCTTC

v_gene: TRBV7-2
len: 15
j_gene: TRBJ2-3
d_gene: .
abundance: .
CDR3aa: CASSPRVASSDTQYF
CDR3nt: TGTGCCAGCAGCCCACGGGTGGCTAGTTCAGATACGCAGTATTTT

v_gene: TRBV6-1
len: 11
j_gene: TRBJ2-7
d_gene: .
abundance: few
CDR3aa: CASTTGYEQYF
CDR3nt: TGTGCCAGCACCACGGGATACGAGCAGTACTTC

v_gene: TRBV5-1
len: 15
j_gene: TRBJ2-7
d_gene: .
abundance: .
CDR3aa: CASSLGASWFYEQYF
CDR3nt: TGCGCCAGCAGCTTGGGGGCTAGTTGGTTCTACGAGCAGTACTTC

v_gene: TRBV4-1
len: 17
j_gene: TRBJ2-3
d_gene: .
abundance: .
CDR3aa: CASSQDIPGALTDTQYF
CDR3nt: TGCGCCAGCAGCCAAGATATTCCGGGAGCCCTAACGGATACGCAGTATTTT

v_gene: TRBV4-3
len: 14
j_gene: TRBJ1-2
d_gene: .
abundance: .
CDR3aa: CASSQDLGLYGYTF
CDR3nt: TGCGCCAGCAGCCAAGATCTGGGGCTCTATGGCTACACCTTC

v_gene: TRBV7-6
len: 16
j_gene: TRBJ1-1
d_gene: .
abundance: .
CDR3aa: CASSPGGVGANTEAFF
CDR3nt: TGTGCCAGCAGCCCCGGGGGGGTGGGGGCTAACACTGAAGCTTTCTTT

v_gene: TRBV23-1
len: 14
j_gene: TRBJ1-5
d_gene: .
abundance: .
CDR3aa: CASSQSGSNQPQHF
CDR3nt: TGCGCCAGCAGTCAATCTGGTAGCAATCAGCCCCAGCATTTT

v_gene: TRBV11-2
len: 14
j_gene: TRBJ2-1
d_gene: .
abundance: .
CDR3aa: CASSSESTYNEQFF
CDR3nt: TGTGCCAGCAGCTCGGAATCAACCTACAATGAGCAGTTCTTC

v_gene: TRBV10-3
len: 14
j_gene: TRBJ2-7
d_gene: TRBD1
abundance: .
CDR3aa: CAISEDRGLYEQYF
CDR3nt: TGTGCCATCAGTGAGGACAGGGGGCTATACGAGCAGTACTTC

v_gene: TRBV7-3
len: 14
j_gene: TRBJ2-3
d_gene: .
abundance: .
CDR3aa: CASSPTLSTDTQYF
CDR3nt: TGTGCCAGCAGCCCCACCCTGAGCACAGATACGCAGTATTTT

v_gene: TRBV28
len: 14
j_gene: TRBJ2-1
d_gene: .
abundance: .
CDR3aa: CASSRLGGDNEQFF
CDR3nt: TGTGCCAGCAGTCGGTTGGGGGGAGACAATGAGCAGTTCTTC

v_gene: TRBV7-9
len: 13
j_gene: TRBJ2-7
d_gene: .
abundance: .
CDR3aa: CASSAVVENEQYF
CDR3nt: TGTGCCAGCAGCGCCGTAGTGGAGAACGAGCAGTACTTC

v_gene: TRBV6-5
len: 14
j_gene: TRBJ1-1
d_gene: TRBD1
abundance: .
CDR3aa: CASLLHRGTTEAFF
CDR3nt: TGTGCCAGCCTTCTTCACAGGGGTACCACTGAAGCTTTCTTT

v_gene: TRBV7-2
len: 13
j_gene: TRBJ2-5
d_gene: .
abundance: .
CDR3aa: CASSLLGPETQYF
CDR3nt: TGTGCCAGCAGCTTACTGGGGCCAGAGACCCAGTACTTC

v_gene: TRBV2
len: 14
j_gene: TRBJ1-6
d_gene: .
abundance: .
CDR3aa: CASTRTWAKSPLHF
CDR3nt: TGTGCCAGCACCCGGACGTGGGCAAAATCACCCCTCCACTTT

v_gene: TRBV27
len: 18
j_gene: TRBJ1-4
d_gene: .
abundance: .
CDR3aa: CASSRSFGFGRANEKLFF
CDR3nt: TGTGCCAGCAGTCGCTCGTTTGGGTTCGGCAGAGCTAATGAAAAACTGTTTTTT

v_gene: TRBV21-1
len: 19
j_gene: TRBJ1-2
d_gene: .
abundance: .
CDR3aa: CASSKNEGKSGLVRYGYTF
CDR3nt: TGTGCCAGCAGCAAAAATGAGGGAAAGAGCGGTTTGGTCCGCTATGGCTACACCTTC

v_gene: TRBV10-3
len: 15
j_gene: TRBJ2-7
d_gene: .
abundance: .
CDR3aa: CAIKPGQGGTYEQYF
CDR3nt: TGTGCCATCAAACCCGGACAGGGAGGGACCTACGAGCAGTACTTC

v_gene: TRBV19
len: 16
j_gene: TRBJ1-1
d_gene: TRBD1
abundance: .
CDR3aa: CASYPGQGKSNTEAFF
CDR3nt: TGTGCCAGTTATCCGGGACAGGGGAAGTCGAACACTGAAGCTTTCTTT

v_gene: TRBV3-1/TRBV3-2
len: 14
j_gene: TRBJ2-7
d_gene: .
abundance: .
CDR3aa: CASSHLRDSYEQYF
CDR3nt: TGTGCCAGCAGCCACCTCAGGGATTCCTACGAGCAGTACTTC

v_gene: TRBV7-8
len: 11
j_gene: TRBJ2-7
d_gene: .
abundance: .
CDR3aa: CASSLLYEQYF
CDR3nt: TGTGCCAGCAGCCTACTCTACGAGCAGTACTTC

v_gene: TRBV30
len: 13
j_gene: TRBJ2-3
d_gene: .
abundance: .
CDR3aa: CAWTSRGADTQYF
CDR3nt: TGTGCCTGGACCTCACGAGGGGCAGATACGCAGTATTTT